The source of this T cell receptor beta chain is a study of T cell responses to AZD1222 COVID-19 vaccine. Study-level points and caveats: Mostly white British, mostly female donors; authors suggested clonal diversity may be underestimated. Seropositive at baseline were only 5 to 7 AZD1222 recipients. Spike-specific TCR breadth and depth grew following two AZD1222 doses.

Here immunoSEQ multiplex PCR was the method, and the copy in TCRdb shows in-frame clones only, minus some. The profile shows about 140,000 clones, roughly 93% of them singletons. Second-dose schedules of about 4 or about 12 weeks were combined. CDR3 size: 16 residues. Per germline, CDR1 LNHDA and CDR2 SQIVND (reference sequence). Trimming took off 5 bases at V and 2 bases at J, with 16 bases between the two ends. This clone was recorded only once. Antigen: not known. This rearrangement joins TRBV19 to TRBJ2-1; D is possibly TRBD1 (6 bases). The sample in question was peripheral blood, obtained 28 days after the second AZD1222 dose. The TCR sequence derives from an adult who received the AZD1222 COVID-19 vaccine. The CDR3 loop reads CASSPQGYRTYNEQFF. As DNA, the CDR3 is TGTGCCAGTAGTCCCCAGGGGTATAGAACCTACAATGAGCAGTTCTTC.